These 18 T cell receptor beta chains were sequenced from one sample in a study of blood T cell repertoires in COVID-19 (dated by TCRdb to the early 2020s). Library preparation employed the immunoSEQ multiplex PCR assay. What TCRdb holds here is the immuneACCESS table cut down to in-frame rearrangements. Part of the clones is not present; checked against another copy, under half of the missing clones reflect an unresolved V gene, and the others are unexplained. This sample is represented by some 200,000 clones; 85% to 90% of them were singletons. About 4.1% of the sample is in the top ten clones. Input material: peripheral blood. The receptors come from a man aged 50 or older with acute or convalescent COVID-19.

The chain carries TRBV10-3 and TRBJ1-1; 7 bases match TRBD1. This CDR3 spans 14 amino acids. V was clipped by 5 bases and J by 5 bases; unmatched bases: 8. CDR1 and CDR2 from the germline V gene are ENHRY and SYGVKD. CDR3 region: CAISKTGSETEAFF. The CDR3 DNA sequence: TGTGCCATCAGTAAGACAGGGAGTGAAACTGAAGCTTTCTTT.

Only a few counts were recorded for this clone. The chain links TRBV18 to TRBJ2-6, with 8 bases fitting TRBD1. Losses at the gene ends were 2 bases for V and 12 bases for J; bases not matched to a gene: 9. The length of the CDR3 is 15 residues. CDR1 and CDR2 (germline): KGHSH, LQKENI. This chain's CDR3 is CASSPISTGGRVLTF. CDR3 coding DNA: TGTGCCAGCTCACCAATCTCCACAGGGGGACGCGTCCTGACTTTC. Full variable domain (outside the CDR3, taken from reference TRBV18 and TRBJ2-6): NAGVMQNPRHLVRRRGQEARLRCSPMKGHSHVYWYRQLPEEGLKFMVYLQKENIIDESGMPKERFSAEFPKEGPSILRIQQVVRGDSAAYFCASSPISTGGRVLTFGAGSRLTVL.

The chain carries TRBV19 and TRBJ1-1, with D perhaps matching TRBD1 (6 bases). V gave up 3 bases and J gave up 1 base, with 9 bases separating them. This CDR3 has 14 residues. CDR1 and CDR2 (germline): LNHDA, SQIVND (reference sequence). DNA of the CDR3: TGTGCCAGTAGTATCAGGACAGAGAACACTGAAGCTTTCTTT. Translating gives CASSIRTENTEAFF.

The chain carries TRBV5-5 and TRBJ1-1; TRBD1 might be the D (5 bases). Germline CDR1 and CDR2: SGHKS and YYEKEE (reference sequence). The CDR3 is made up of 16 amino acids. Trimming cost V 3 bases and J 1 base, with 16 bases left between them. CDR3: CASSSMRGPQNTEAFF. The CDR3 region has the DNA TGTGCCAGCAGCTCAATGCGGGGACCCCAGAACACTGAAGCTTTCTTT.

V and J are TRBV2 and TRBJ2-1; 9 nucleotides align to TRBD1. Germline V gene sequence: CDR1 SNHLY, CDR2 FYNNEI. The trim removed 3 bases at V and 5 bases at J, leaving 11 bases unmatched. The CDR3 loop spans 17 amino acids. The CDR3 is CASSEGTGSGVHNEQFF. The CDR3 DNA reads TGTGCCAGCAGTGAGGGGACAGGGAGTGGGGTGCACAATGAGCAGTTCTTC.

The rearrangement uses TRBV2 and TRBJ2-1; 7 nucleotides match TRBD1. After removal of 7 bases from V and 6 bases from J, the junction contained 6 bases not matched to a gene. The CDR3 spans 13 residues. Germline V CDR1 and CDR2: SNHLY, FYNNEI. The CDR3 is CASMQGQFNEQFF. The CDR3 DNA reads TGTGCCAGCATGCAGGGACAGTTCAATGAGCAGTTCTTC.

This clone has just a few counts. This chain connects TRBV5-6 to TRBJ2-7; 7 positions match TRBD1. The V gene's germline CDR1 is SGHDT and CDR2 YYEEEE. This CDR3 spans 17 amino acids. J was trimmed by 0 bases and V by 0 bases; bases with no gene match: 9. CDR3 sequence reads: CASSLGFGTASSYEQYF. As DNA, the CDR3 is TGTGCCAGCAGCTTGGGTTTTGGGACAGCATCCTCCTACGAGCAGTACTTC. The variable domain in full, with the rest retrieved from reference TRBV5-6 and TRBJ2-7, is DAGVTQSPTHLIKTRGQQVTLRCSPKSGHDTVSWYQQALGQGPQFIFQYYEEEERQRGNFPDRFSGHQFPNYSSELNVNALLLGDSALYLCASSLGFGTASSYEQYFGPGTRLTVT.

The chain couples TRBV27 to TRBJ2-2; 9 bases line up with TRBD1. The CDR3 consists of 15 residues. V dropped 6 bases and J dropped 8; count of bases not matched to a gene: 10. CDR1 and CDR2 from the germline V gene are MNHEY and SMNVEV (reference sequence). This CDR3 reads CASSRDRAGRGELFF. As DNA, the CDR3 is TGTGCCAGCAGCCGGGACAGGGCGGGACGAGGGGAGCTGTTTTTT.

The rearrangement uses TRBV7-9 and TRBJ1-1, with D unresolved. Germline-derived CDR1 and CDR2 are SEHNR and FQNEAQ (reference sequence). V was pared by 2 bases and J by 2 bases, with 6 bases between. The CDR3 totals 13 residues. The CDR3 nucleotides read TGTGCCAGCAGCTTATCGGTTAACACTGAAGCTTTCTTT. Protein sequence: CASSLSVNTEAFF.

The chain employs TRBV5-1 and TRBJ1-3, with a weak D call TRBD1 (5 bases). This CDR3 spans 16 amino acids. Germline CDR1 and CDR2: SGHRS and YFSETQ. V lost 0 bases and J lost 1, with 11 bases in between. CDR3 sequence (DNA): TGCGCCAGCAGCTTGGGGACCGGGGGGTCTGGAAACACCATATATTTT. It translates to CASSLGTGGSGNTIYF. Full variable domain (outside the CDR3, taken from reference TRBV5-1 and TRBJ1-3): KAGVTQTPRYLIKTRGQQVTLSCSPISGHRSVSWYQQTPGQGLQFLFEYFSETQRNKGNFPGRFSGRQFSNSRSEMNVSTLELGDSALYLCASSLGTGGSGNTIYFGEGSWLTVV.

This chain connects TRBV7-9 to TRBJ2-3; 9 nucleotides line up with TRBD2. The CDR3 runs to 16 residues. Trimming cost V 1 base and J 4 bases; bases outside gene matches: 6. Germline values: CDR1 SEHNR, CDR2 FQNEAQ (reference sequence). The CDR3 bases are TGTGCCAGCAGCTTAGGAAGTAGCGGGGGCGCAGATACGCAGTATTTT. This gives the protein CASSLGSSGGADTQYF.

The CDR3 DNA reads as TGTGCCAGCAGCTTAGCGGTGGGCGGGGCTTACAATGAGCAGTTCTTC. Translated, it gives CASSLAVGGAYNEQFF. The chain is built from TRBV7-2 and TRBJ2-1, with a weak D call TRBD2 (6 bases). The CDR3 has 16 residues. V was clipped by 0 bases and J by 4 bases, with 13 bases between them. Looked up from germline, CDR1 is SGHTA and CDR2 is FQGNSA. Supplemented by reference TRBV7-2 and TRBJ2-1, the full variable domain reads GAGVSQSPSNKVTEKGKDVELRCDPISGHTALYWYRQSLGQGLEFLIYFQGNSAPDKSGLPSDRFSAERTGGSVSTLTIQRTQQEDSAVYLCASSLAVGGAYNEQFFGPGTRLTVL.

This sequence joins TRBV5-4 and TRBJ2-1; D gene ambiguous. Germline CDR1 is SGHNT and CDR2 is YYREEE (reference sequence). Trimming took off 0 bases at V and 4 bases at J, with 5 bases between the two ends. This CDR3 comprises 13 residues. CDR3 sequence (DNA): TGTGCCAGCAGCTTGGAACAATACAATGAGCAGTTCTTC. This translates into CASSLEQYNEQFF.

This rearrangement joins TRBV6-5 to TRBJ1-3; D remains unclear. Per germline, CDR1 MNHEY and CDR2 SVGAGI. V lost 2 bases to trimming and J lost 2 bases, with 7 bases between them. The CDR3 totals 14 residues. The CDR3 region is CASSYGAAGNTIYF. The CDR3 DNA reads TGTGCCAGCAGTTACGGAGCAGCTGGAAACACCATATATTTT.

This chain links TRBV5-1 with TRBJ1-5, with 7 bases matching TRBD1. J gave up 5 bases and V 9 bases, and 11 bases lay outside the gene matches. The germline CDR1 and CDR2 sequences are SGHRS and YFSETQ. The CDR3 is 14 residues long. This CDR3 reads CATPWWDRDQPQHF. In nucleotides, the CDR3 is TGCGCCACCCCCTGGTGGGACAGAGATCAGCCCCAGCATTTT.

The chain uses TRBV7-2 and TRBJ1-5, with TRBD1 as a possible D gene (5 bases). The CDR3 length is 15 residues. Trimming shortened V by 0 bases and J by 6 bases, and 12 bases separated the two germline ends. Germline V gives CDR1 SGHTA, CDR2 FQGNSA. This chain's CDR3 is CASSLALRGTQPQHF. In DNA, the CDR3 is TGTGCCAGCAGCTTAGCGCTAAGGGGTACTCAGCCCCAGCATTTT.

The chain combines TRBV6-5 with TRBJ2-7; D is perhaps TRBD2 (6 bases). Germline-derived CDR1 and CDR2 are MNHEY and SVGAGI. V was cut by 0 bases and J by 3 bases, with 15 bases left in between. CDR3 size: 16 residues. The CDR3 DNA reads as TGTGCCAGCAGTTACTCGATGCGGGGAGACGTCTACGAGCAGTACTTC. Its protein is CASSYSMRGDVYEQYF.

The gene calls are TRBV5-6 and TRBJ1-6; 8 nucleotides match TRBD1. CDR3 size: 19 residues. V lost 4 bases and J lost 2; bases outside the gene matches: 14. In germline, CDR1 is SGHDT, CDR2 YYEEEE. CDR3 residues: CASSPYPVTGDAYNSPLHF. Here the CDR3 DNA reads TGTGCCAGCAGCCCCTACCCGGTGACAGGGGACGCCTATAATTCACCCCTCCACTTT.